This T cell receptor beta chain appears in the sequencing data of a study of blood T cell repertoires in COVID-19. Study-wide background: Samples of COVID-19 (acute and convalescent) were obtained from the United States, Italy and Spain. T cells, B-cell-depleted T cells, or PBMCs supplied cDNA or gDNA.

Germline V gene sequence: CDR1 SGDLS, CDR2 YYNGEE. CDR3 length equals 16 residues. J was trimmed by 6 bases and V by 2 bases; bases with no gene match: 4. This clone was detected only once. In the study's own analysis: Reference gene primer amplification yielded estimated nucleated cell counts. Assay: immunoSEQ multiplex PCR; the TCRdb copy retains only in-frame clones and omits some. D and trimming were read from the DNA, whereas the V and J calls and clone size are those reported in that table. The profile shows about 120,000 clones, more than 75% of them singletons. The chain has TRBV9 and TRBJ2-3, with 15 bases aligning to TRBD2. The sequence came from a man aged 35 to 55 with acute or convalescent COVID-19. Sample: peripheral blood. CDR3 sequence reads: CASSVGLAGGQDTQYF. DNA for the CDR3: TGTGCCAGCAGCGTGGGACTAGCGGGGGGCCAGGATACGCAGTATTTT. Using reference TRBV9 and TRBJ2-3 for the parts outside the CDR3, the full variable domain is DSGVTQTPKHLITATGQRVTLRCSPRSGDLSVYWYQQSLDQGLQFLIQYYNGEERAKGNILERFSAQQFPDLHSELNLSSLELGDSALYFCASSVGLAGGQDTQYFGPGTRLTVL.